The rows below give T cell receptor beta chains drawn from one sample of a study of CD8 T cells in ankylosing spondylitis. Each CDR3 protein is one row after TCRdb ran MiXCR on the 5' RACE reads. In the table there are approximately 140,000 distinct CDR3 sequences, around 9% of which are singletons. The source material was blood, either unsorted or a sorted T cell fraction (not recorded which). Receptors were obtained from a male donor with ankylosing spondylitis or in good health (not recorded which). Each CDR3 is given with its conserved first and last residue. A D gene is named only where the DNA matches it firmly. Only some rows state a clone size, as once, few, many or a class for expanded clones.

v_gene: TRBV12-3/TRBV12-4
abundance: many
d_gene: TRBD1
j_gene: TRBJ2-3
CDR3nt: TGTGCCAGCAGTGACCCCGGGACAGGGGGTGGAGATACGCAGTATTTT
CDR3aa: CASSDPGTGGGDTQYF

v_gene: TRBV29-1
abundance: .
d_gene: TRBD1
j_gene: TRBJ2-5
CDR3nt: TGCAGCGGCCAAGGGACAGCCCAAGAGACCCAGTACTTC
CDR3aa: CSGQGTAQETQYF

v_gene: TRBV20-1
abundance: many
d_gene: TRBD1
j_gene: TRBJ2-2
CDR3nt: TGCAGTGCTAGTGGTGCGACAGGGTACACCGGGGAGCTGTTTTTT
CDR3aa: CSASGATGYTGELFF

v_gene: TRBV27
abundance: many
d_gene: TRBD1
j_gene: TRBJ2-7
CDR3nt: TGTGCCAGCAGTTTACGCGCAGGGGGCTTCTACGAGCAGTACTTC
CDR3aa: CASSLRAGGFYEQYF

v_gene: TRBV18
abundance: .
d_gene: TRBD1
j_gene: TRBJ1-3
CDR3nt: TGTGCCAGCTCACCTACCCGGGACAGGACTGGAAACACCATATATTTT
CDR3aa: CASSPTRDRTGNTIYF

v_gene: TRBV7-9
abundance: many
d_gene: .
j_gene: TRBJ2-1
CDR3nt: TGTGCCAGCAGCCTCTTCGGAGGCTACAATGAGCAGTTCTTC
CDR3aa: CASSLFGGYNEQFF

v_gene: TRBV20-1
abundance: .
d_gene: TRBD1
j_gene: TRBJ2-1
CDR3nt: TGCAGTTTTTACCGGGACAGGGGCAATGAGCAGTTCTTC
CDR3aa: CSFYRDRGNEQFF

v_gene: TRBV5-1
abundance: many
d_gene: TRBD1
j_gene: TRBJ2-7
CDR3nt: TGCGCCAGCAGCTTGGGGTCCGACAGGGAAAACGAGCAGTACTTC
CDR3aa: CASSLGSDRENEQYF

v_gene: TRBV20-1
abundance: many
d_gene: .
j_gene: TRBJ2-1
CDR3nt: TGCAGTGCCTTACTAGTGAGGGTGGGGCAGTTCTTC
CDR3aa: CSALLVRVGQFF

v_gene: TRBV6-5
abundance: many
d_gene: .
j_gene: TRBJ1-3
CDR3nt: TGTGCCAGCAGTTACGCAACCGGGACCTCCACTGGAAACACCATATATTTT
CDR3aa: CASSYATGTSTGNTIYF

v_gene: TRBV7-9
abundance: many
d_gene: TRBD1
j_gene: TRBJ1-3
CDR3nt: TGTGCCAGCAGCAGGGGACAGGACTCTGGAAACACCATATATTTT
CDR3aa: CASSRGQDSGNTIYF

v_gene: TRBV29-1
abundance: many
d_gene: TRBD1
j_gene: TRBJ2-7
CDR3nt: TGCAGCCATCGCCTGAGGGACAGGGAGGTGACTTGTTGCTTC
CDR3aa: CSHRLRDREVTCCF

v_gene: TRBV14
abundance: .
d_gene: TRBD2
j_gene: TRBJ2-1
CDR3nt: TGTGCCAGCAGTAGGACTAGCGCGAAGTACAATGAGCAGTTCTTC
CDR3aa: CASSRTSAKYNEQFF

v_gene: TRBV7-2
abundance: .
d_gene: .
j_gene: TRBJ2-4
CDR3nt: TGTGCCAGCAGCTTAGTTGGACGGGGATTAGCCAAAAACAGGCAGTACTTC
CDR3aa: CASSLVGRGLAKNRQYF

v_gene: TRBV4-3
abundance: many
d_gene: .
j_gene: TRBJ2-7
CDR3nt: TGCGCCAGCAGCCAAGATCGAGGTTGGGGCTACGAGCAGTACTTC
CDR3aa: CASSQDRGWGYEQYF

v_gene: TRBV12-3/TRBV12-4
abundance: many
d_gene: .
j_gene: TRBJ1-2
CDR3nt: TGTGCCAGCACCCCCCCATGGGGGGGCCTAGGAGGCTACACCTTC
CDR3aa: CASTPPWGGLGGYTF

v_gene: TRBV20-1
abundance: many
d_gene: .
j_gene: TRBJ2-7
CDR3nt: TGCAGTGCTAATAAGGGAAGCCGTGGCGAGCAGTACTTC
CDR3aa: CSANKGSRGEQYF

v_gene: TRBV5-4
abundance: .
d_gene: .
j_gene: TRBJ1-5
CDR3nt: TGTGCCGGTGGGAACAGTCCTACTCAGCCCCAGCATTTT
CDR3aa: CAGGNSPTQPQHF

v_gene: TRBV3-1
abundance: many
d_gene: .
j_gene: TRBJ2-2
CDR3nt: TGTGCCAGCAGCCAACTTACGGTATCAGGGGAGCTGTTTTTT
CDR3aa: CASSQLTVSGELFF

v_gene: TRBV7-2
abundance: many
d_gene: .
j_gene: TRBJ1-2
CDR3nt: TGTGCCAGCAGCTTAGAGGGAAGGCAAGGTGGCTACACCTTC
CDR3aa: CASSLEGRQGGYTF

v_gene: TRBV12-3/TRBV12-4
abundance: many
d_gene: .
j_gene: TRBJ1-4
CDR3nt: TGTGCCAGCAGTTTAGTCGCTAATGAAAAACTGTTTTTT
CDR3aa: CASSLVANEKLFF

v_gene: TRBV20-1
abundance: .
d_gene: TRBD2
j_gene: TRBJ2-7
CDR3nt: TGCAGTGCTAGTCCTAGCGGAGCCTACGAGCAGTACTTC
CDR3aa: CSASPSGAYEQYF

v_gene: TRBV20-1
abundance: many
d_gene: .
j_gene: TRBJ2-2
CDR3nt: TGCAGTGCTAGAGTTCGGAGGGGGCGGGGGACCGGGGAGCTGTTTTTT
CDR3aa: CSARVRRGRGTGELFF

v_gene: TRBV7-6
abundance: many
d_gene: TRBD2
j_gene: TRBJ2-1
CDR3nt: TGTGCCAGCAGCTTAGCGCGGGGGGATGAGCAGTTCTTC
CDR3aa: CASSLARGDEQFF

v_gene: TRBV20-1
abundance: many
d_gene: .
j_gene: TRBJ2-1
CDR3nt: TGCAGTGCTAGAGTTCCGATTTCCAGAGCCTACAATGAGCAGTTCTTC
CDR3aa: CSARVPISRAYNEQFF

v_gene: TRBV5-6
abundance: many
d_gene: .
j_gene: TRBJ2-6
CDR3nt: TGTGCCAGCAGCCCGCCAGGGACGTCAAGCTCTGGGGCCAACGTCCTGACTTTC
CDR3aa: CASSPPGTSSSGANVLTF

v_gene: TRBV11-3
abundance: few
d_gene: .
j_gene: TRBJ2-3
CDR3nt: TGTGCCAGCAGCTCCGGGGGTAGGGGATACACAGATACGCAGTATTTT
CDR3aa: CASSSGGRGYTDTQYF

v_gene: TRBV20-1
abundance: many
d_gene: TRBD1
j_gene: TRBJ1-1
CDR3nt: TGCAGTGCTAGAATGTGGGGCAGGGGGCGCGTGAACACTGAAGCTTTCTTT
CDR3aa: CSARMWGRGRVNTEAFF

v_gene: TRBV28
abundance: .
d_gene: .
j_gene: TRBJ2-7
CDR3nt: TGTGCCAGCAGTGCCCCAATGGCCTACGAGCAGTACTTC
CDR3aa: CASSAPMAYEQYF

v_gene: TRBV25-1
abundance: many
d_gene: .
j_gene: TRBJ2-1
CDR3nt: TGTGCCAGCAGTGGACAGACCTCGAGCTCCTACAATGAGCAGTTCTTC
CDR3aa: CASSGQTSSSYNEQFF

v_gene: TRBV20-1
abundance: many
d_gene: .
j_gene: TRBJ2-7
CDR3nt: TGCAGTGCTAGAGGTTGGACCGAAGGAGACTCTCTCCTATCGGGCGAGCAGTACTTC
CDR3aa: CSARGWTEGDSLLSGEQYF

v_gene: TRBV7-9
abundance: .
d_gene: .
j_gene: TRBJ1-5
CDR3nt: TGTGCCAGCAGCTTTGGTGGGAAGGGGCAGCCCCAGCATTTT
CDR3aa: CASSFGGKGQPQHF

v_gene: TRBV4-2
abundance: many
d_gene: .
j_gene: TRBJ2-5
CDR3nt: TGTGCCAGCAGCCAGGGGGGCGCGGAGACCCAGTACTTC
CDR3aa: CASSQGGAETQYF

v_gene: TRBV4-3
abundance: many
d_gene: .
j_gene: TRBJ2-7
CDR3nt: TGCGCCAGCAGCCAAGATCTGAGTTACGAGCAGTACTTC
CDR3aa: CASSQDLSYEQYF

v_gene: TRBV28
abundance: many
d_gene: .
j_gene: TRBJ1-1
CDR3nt: TGTGCCAGCAGACTACGAGACCCAAGGAGAGCTTTCTTT
CDR3aa: CASRLRDPRRAFF

v_gene: TRBV11-2
abundance: few
d_gene: TRBD2
j_gene: TRBJ2-2
CDR3nt: TGTGCCAGCAGCCCTGCGGCGGGGCTAGCGGGGAACACCGGGGAGCTGTTTTTT
CDR3aa: CASSPAAGLAGNTGELFF